Following are 24 T cell receptor beta chains from one sample sequenced in a study of molecular identifiers for immune sequencing clone quantification. TCRdb passed the PCR reads through MiXCR, listing each CDR3 protein once. The sample holds roughly 93,000 distinct CDR3 sequences, 25% seen once. Sequencing input: naive CD8+ T cells from blood, with Jurkat cell RNA spiked in. Sample subset: FACS-sorted CD8+CD4-CCR7+CD45RA+ naive T cells. These TCRs come from a human donor in good health. Some libraries in this study had Jurkat cell RNA spiked in.

This clonotype was detected only a few times. This chain uses TRBV3-1 with TRBJ2-3; 10 bases fit TRBD2. Per the germline V gene, CDR1 is LGHDT and CDR2 is YNNKEL (reference sequence). The CDR3 consists of 15 residues. V shed 1 base and J 6 bases; nucleotides not matched to a gene: 4. This chain's CDR3 is CASSQGVTSGDTQYF. The CDR3 bases are TGTGCCAGCAGCCAAGGCGTGACTAGCGGGGATACGCAGTATTTT.

A word on this clonotype: One end of the junction is discordant with germline, which a read error may explain. CDR3 nucleotide sequence: TGTGCCAGCAGAAAAAACATCGGGACAGGAACGTACGGGCAGTACTTC. It codes for CASRKNIGTGTYGQYF. This chain links TRBV27 with TRBJ2-7; 8 bases line up with TRBD1. The CDR3 totals 16 residues. Germline lookup yields CDR1 MNHEY and CDR2 SMNVEV (reference sequence).

This clonotype was found many times. The V call is TRBV5-1, the J call TRBJ2-2; the D is unclear. Trimming cost V 2 bases and J 1 base, with 9 bases left between them. Germline CDR1 and CDR2: SGHRS and YFSETQ. The CDR3 covers 15 residues. The CDR3 spells CASSFFQENTGELFF. DNA for the CDR3: TGCGCCAGCAGCTTTTTTCAGGAGAACACCGGGGAGCTGTTTTTT.

Regarding this clonotype: A much larger clone sits a single nucleotide away, making a read error possible. The chain carries TRBV5-6 and TRBJ1-2; no clear D. The germline gives CDR1 SGHDT, CDR2 YYEEEE. Trimming stripped 2 bases from V and 1 base from J, with 12 bases between. This CDR3 has 15 amino acids. The CDR3 coding sequence is TGTGCCAGCAGCTTCTCGAACCCCTTTAACTATGGCTACACCTTC. The encoded protein is CASSFSNPFNYGYTF. Full variable domain (outside the CDR3, taken from reference TRBV5-6 and TRBJ1-2): DAGVTQSPTHLIKTRGQQVTLRCSPKSGHDTVSWYQQALGQGPQFIFQYYEEEERQRGNFPDRFSGHQFPNYSSELNVNALLLGDSALYLCASSFSNPFNYGYTFGSGTRLTVV.

Ten or more counts support this clonotype. The CDR3 nucleotides read TGTGCCAGCAGCTACCCCGGGACAGGGGGCGAGGAGCAGTACTTC. Translated: CASSYPGTGGEEQYF. The chain carries TRBV7-2 and TRBJ2-7; 12 bases are a match to TRBD1. J gave up 7 bases and V 4 bases, and 8 bases lay outside the gene matches. In germline, CDR1 is SGHTA, CDR2 FQGNSA. The CDR3 runs to 15 residues.

The chain is built from TRBV7-7 and TRBJ2-2; 13 bases align to TRBD2. Germline V gene lookup returns CDR1 SSHAT and CDR2 FNYEAQ (reference sequence). CDR3 length: 18 residues. V lost 5 bases to trimming and J lost 3 bases; unmatched junction nucleotides: 9. CDR3 in amino acids: CASSERLAGGRDTGELFF. The CDR3 nucleotides read TGTGCCAGCAGCGAAAGACTAGCGGGGGGCCGTGACACCGGGGAGCTGTTTTTT.

This clonotype was detected only a few times. The genes are TRBV30 and TRBJ2-7; D is perhaps TRBD1 or TRBD2 (5 bases each). The germline CDR1 and CDR2 sequences are GTSNPN and SVGIG (reference sequence). The CDR3 is 13 amino acids. Trimming cost V 4 bases and J 7 bases, with 17 bases left between them. The CDR3 region has the DNA TGTGCCTGGAATCGGGACGGAGAAGTAGAGCAGTACTTC. This sequence encodes CAWNRDGEVEQYF.

This clonotype was recorded a few times. The chain recombines TRBV14 with TRBJ2-1; TRBD2 matches 7 bases. Germline trimming cut 6 bases from V and 2 bases from J; bases unmatched to any gene: 7. This CDR3 has 15 amino acids. Germline lookup yields CDR1 SGHDN and CDR2 FVKESK. The CDR3 reads CASRPTGTTYNEQFF. DNA for the CDR3: TGTGCCAGCAGACCTACCGGGACTACCTACAATGAGCAGTTCTTC. The whole variable domain, remainder taken from reference TRBV14 and TRBJ2-1, is EAGVTQFPSHSVIEKGQTVTLRCDPISGHDNLYWYRRVMGKEIKFLLHFVKESKQDESGMPNNRFLAERTGGTYSTLKVQPAELEDSGVYFCASRPTGTTYNEQFFGPGTRLTVL.

This clonotype was seen at least ten times. The rearrangement uses TRBV7-9 and TRBJ1-1, with D unresolved. Germline CDR1 is SEHNR and CDR2 is FQNEAQ (reference sequence). The V and J ends lost 1 base and 5 bases respectively, with 14 bases between them. This CDR3 contains 15 residues. CDR3 DNA sequence: TGTGCCAGCAGCTTAGTAGGGTTAGGTGTGACTGAAGCTTTCTTT. This sequence encodes CASSLVGLGVTEAFF.

The sample holds many counts of this clonotype. J is TRBJ2-7 and V is TRBV4-1; no firm D call. CDR3 size: 14 residues. The V and J ends lost 1 base and 0 bases respectively, with 7 bases between them. The V gene's germline CDR1 is MGHRA and CDR2 YSYEKL. CDR3 DNA: TGCGCCAGCAGCCAAGTGCAGGACTCCTACGAGCAGTACTTC. Amino acids: CASSQVQDSYEQYF.

This clonotype was detected many times. This rearrangement joins TRBV29-1 to TRBJ1-1; TRBD1 might be the D (5 bases). Between the trimmed V and J ends, which lost 4 bases and 5 bases, there was a span of 20 bases. This CDR3 spans 15 amino acids. Germline V gene sequence: CDR1 SQVTM, CDR2 ANQGSEA. CDR3 sequence reads: CSVAGLSPPGTEAFF. The DNA of the CDR3 is TGCAGCGTTGCGGGACTCTCTCCTCCTGGAACTGAAGCTTTCTTT.

This clonotype was detected only a few times. The J gene is TRBJ2-5, the V gene TRBV5-1, with a weak D call TRBD1 (5 bases). Looked up from germline, CDR1 is SGHRS and CDR2 is YFSETQ. This CDR3 is built from 15 residues. V gave up 0 bases and J gave up 4 bases, with 13 bases separating them. CDR3 residues: CASSLGQSIIETQYF. CDR3 sequence (DNA): TGCGCCAGCAGCTTGGGACAGAGTATAATAGAGACCCAGTACTTC.

The chain uses TRBV5-6 and TRBJ2-7, with a tentative D call TRBD1 (5 bases). CDR3 size: 14 residues. CDR1 SGHDT and CDR2 YYEEEE come from the germline V gene. Trimming removed 4 bases from V and 4 bases from J, with 15 bases in between. CDR3 nucleotide sequence: TGTGCCAGCAGCCCTCCGACAGTAACTTACGAGCAGTACTTC. It is translated as CASSPPTVTYEQYF.

This clonotype was seen ten or more times. This chain uses TRBV5-4 with TRBJ2-5; D is unclear. From germline, CDR1 is SGHNT and CDR2 YYREEE (reference sequence). V lost 0 bases to trimming and J lost 10 bases, with 10 bases between them. The length of the CDR3 is 12 residues. Here the CDR3 DNA reads TGTGCCAGCAGCTTGGACAGCAACTTCCAGTACTTC. It is translated as CASSLDSNFQYF.

This clonotype has ten or more counts. This rearrangement joins TRBV27 to TRBJ2-7; weak D call: TRBD1 (6 bases). The CDR3 is made up of 14 amino acids. V lost 4 bases and J lost 0, with 10 bases in between. Germline V CDR1 and CDR2: MNHEY, SMNVEV (reference sequence). The DNA of the CDR3 is TGTGCCAGCAGTTCCCAGGGGCCCTCCTACGAGCAGTACTTC. Translation: CASSSQGPSYEQYF.

The table lists this clonotype with many counts. The chain combines TRBV6-2 or TRBV6-3 with TRBJ1-5, with D maybe TRBD1 (5 bases). The CDR3 totals 17 residues. V lost 5 bases, J lost 2 bases, and 19 bases lay in between. The germline V gene encodes CDR1 MNHEY and CDR2 SVGEGT. The CDR3 is CASSTGTDDWGNQPQHF. The CDR3 DNA is TGTGCCAGCAGTACTGGGACGGACGATTGGGGCAATCAGCCCCAGCATTTT.

Regarding this clonotype: Since no conserved phenylalanine or tryptophan closes the CDR3, a read error is the likely cause. The chain recombines TRBV9 with TRBJ1-4; no reliable D call. This CDR3 is 15 amino acids long. Trimming removed 3 bases at V and 4 bases at J, with 13 bases between. Germline loops: CDR1 SGDLS, CDR2 YYNGEE. CDR3 residues: CASSGGVLNNEKLFL. Here the CDR3 DNA reads TGTGCCAGCAGCGGCGGTGTGCTGAATAATGAAAAACTGTTTCTT.

The rearrangement links TRBV20-1 to TRBJ2-5, with D hard to call. The length of the CDR3 is 15 residues. CDR1 is DFQATT, CDR2 SNEGSKA, per germline (reference sequence). V was cut by 0 bases and J by 1 base, with 12 bases left in between. CDR3 residues: CSARDQWAVQETQYF. CDR3 sequence (DNA): TGCAGTGCTAGAGATCAGTGGGCGGTCCAAGAGACCCAGTACTTC.

The rearrangement links TRBV6-5 to TRBJ1-5; no clear D. Germline assignment: CDR1 MNHEY and CDR2 SVGAGI. V lost 0 bases, J lost 0 bases, and 6 bases lay in between. The CDR3 loop spans 15 amino acids. CDR3 sequence (DNA): TGTGCCAGCAGTTACTCGGGGTTTAGCAATCAGCCCCAGCATTTT. It yields the protein CASSYSGFSNQPQHF.

This chain links TRBV19 with TRBJ2-2; no definite D call. The V and J ends lost 1 base and 5 bases respectively, with 5 bases between them. This CDR3 is built from 13 residues. Germline V gene lookup returns CDR1 LNHDA and CDR2 SQIVND (reference sequence). The CDR3 nucleotides are TGTGCCAGTAGTATAGTTGTGACCGGGGAGCTGTTTTTT. Its translation is CASSIVVTGELFF.

The chain combines TRBV18 with TRBJ2-3; 8 bases align to TRBD1. CDR3 size: 16 residues. The germline gives CDR1 KGHSH, CDR2 LQKENI. The ends lost 2 bases at V and 1 base at J; junction bases unmatched: 5. The CDR3 reads CASSPAGQGRTDTQYF. DNA of the CDR3: TGTGCCAGCTCACCAGCCGGACAGGGCCGCACAGATACGCAGTATTTT.

This chain links TRBV6-5 with TRBJ2-4; a possible D gene is TRBD1 (6 bases). The CDR3 runs to 13 residues. The germline CDR1 and CDR2 sequences are MNHEY and SVGAGI. V was trimmed by 2 bases and J by 4 bases, leaving 6 bases between them. The CDR3 loop reads CASSYTGKNIQYF. For the CDR3, the DNA is TGTGCCAGCAGTTACACAGGGAAAAACATTCAGTACTTC.

Of note for this clonotype: This may stem from a read error, because a much larger clone lies one nucleotide away. J is TRBJ1-5 and V is TRBV4-3; D gene ambiguous. The V gene's germline CDR1 is LGHNA and CDR2 YSLEER. This CDR3 contains 17 residues. The CDR3 loop is CTSSQDSPRGSNQPQHF. The CDR3 DNA reads TGCACCAGCAGCCAAGATTCCCCACGGGGTTCTAATCAGCCCCAGCATTTT.

This clonotype appeared a few times. This sequence joins TRBV29-1 and TRBJ2-3; 9 nucleotides line up with TRBD2. The CDR3 contains 18 residues. The germline gives CDR1 SQVTM, CDR2 ANQGSEA. V shed 4 bases, J shed 3 bases, and the junction held 17 bases outside the gene matches. DNA for the CDR3: TGCAGCGTTGTGGTACTCGCGGGAGGGAGGGACGGAACAGATACGCAGTATTTT. Translating it yields CSVVVLAGGRDGTDTQYF.